The clone carrying this T cell receptor beta chain occurred once. The antigen is not known. This PCR relied on a set of 60 Vbeta primers and 13 Jbeta primers. This table comes from immunoSEQ multiplex PCR, and its TCRdb copy is limited to in-frame clones, with some not included. The sample consists of roughly 58,000 clones, 80% of them appearing once. This specimen belongs to a study of cytomegalovirus exposure and HLA in healthy donors. General study points: The authors confirmed in vitro that three CMV-associated chains were specific for CMV antigens.

After removal of 8 bases from V and 7 bases from J, the junction contained 9 bases not matched to a gene. CDR3 length equals 13 residues. Germline-derived CDR1 and CDR2 are MNHEY and SMNVEV (reference sequence). The rearrangement links TRBV27 to TRBJ2-5, with 8 bases aligning to TRBD2. The sample comprised PBMCs. This sequence was found in a middle-aged woman in good health and CMV-seronegative. CDR3 nucleotide sequence: TGTGCCAGCGAGGGACTAGGGGATGGGACCCAGTACTTC. Protein: CASEGLGDGTQYF.